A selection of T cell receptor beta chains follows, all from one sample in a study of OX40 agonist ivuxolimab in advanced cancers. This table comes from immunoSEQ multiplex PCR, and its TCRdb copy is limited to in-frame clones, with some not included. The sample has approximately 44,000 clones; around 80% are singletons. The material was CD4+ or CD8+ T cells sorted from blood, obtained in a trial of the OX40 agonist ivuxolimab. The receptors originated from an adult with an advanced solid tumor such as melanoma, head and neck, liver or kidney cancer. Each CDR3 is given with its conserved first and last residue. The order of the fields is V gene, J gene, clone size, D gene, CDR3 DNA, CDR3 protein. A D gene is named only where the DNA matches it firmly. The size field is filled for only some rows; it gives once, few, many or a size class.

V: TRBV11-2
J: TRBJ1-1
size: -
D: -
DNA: TGTGCCAGCAGATTTACAGGGATGGGGAACACTGAAGCTTTCTTT
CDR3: CASRFTGMGNTEAFF

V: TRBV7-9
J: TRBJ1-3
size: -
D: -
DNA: TGTGCCAGCAGCTTAGTAGTCCAGAGCTCTGGAAACACCATATATTTT
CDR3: CASSLVVQSSGNTIYF

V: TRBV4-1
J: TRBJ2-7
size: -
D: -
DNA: TGCGCCAGCAGCCAAGGTAGCGCGGCCTACTACGGGCAGTACTTC
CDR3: CASSQGSAAYYGQYF

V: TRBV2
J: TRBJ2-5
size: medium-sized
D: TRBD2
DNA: TGTGCCAGCAAACGGGGGGAACAAGAGACCCAGTACTTC
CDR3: CASKRGEQETQYF

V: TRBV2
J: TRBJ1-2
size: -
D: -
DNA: TGTGCCAGCAGATCGGGACAAGCGAACTATGGCTACACCTTC
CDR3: CASRSGQANYGYTF

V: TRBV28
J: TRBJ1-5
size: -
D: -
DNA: TGTGCCAGCAGTTTATCGGCGGTACAGCCCCAGCATTTT
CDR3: CASSLSAVQPQHF

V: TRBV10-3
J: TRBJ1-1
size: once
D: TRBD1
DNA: TGTGCCATCAGGGGGACAGGATCTTTGAACACTGAAGCTTTCTTT
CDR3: CAIRGTGSLNTEAFF

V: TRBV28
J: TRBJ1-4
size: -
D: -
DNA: TGTGCCAGCAGTTCCCCGGACATACTCGATGAAAAACTGTTTTTT
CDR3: CASSSPDILDEKLFF

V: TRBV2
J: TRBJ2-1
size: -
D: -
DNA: TGTGCCAGCAGTGAGACTAGTGTGGTCTTC
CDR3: CASSETSVVF

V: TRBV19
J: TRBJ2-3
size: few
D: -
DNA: TGTGCCAGTAGGAAGACAAGCTACACAGATACGCAGTATTTT
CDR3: CASRKTSYTDTQYF

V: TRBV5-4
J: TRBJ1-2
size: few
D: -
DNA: TGTGCCAGCAGCTTGGAGATCCTCGTGGGGGGGCTCGGCTATGGCTACACCTTC
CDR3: CASSLEILVGGLGYGYTF

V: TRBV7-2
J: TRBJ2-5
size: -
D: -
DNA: TGTGCCAGCAGCTTAGGTTCCGGGAGAGCCGTAGAGACCCAGTACTTC
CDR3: CASSLGSGRAVETQYF

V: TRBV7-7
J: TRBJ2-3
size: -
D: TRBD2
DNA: TGTGCCAGCAGCCCCTTAGCGGGGTTCACAGATACGCAGTATTTT
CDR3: CASSPLAGFTDTQYF

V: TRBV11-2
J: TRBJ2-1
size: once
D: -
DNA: TGTGCCAGCAGCTTAGTAGGATCAGGGGGGTACAATGAGCAGTTCTTC
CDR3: CASSLVGSGGYNEQFF

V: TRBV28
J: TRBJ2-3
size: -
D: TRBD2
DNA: TGTGCCAGCAGTTTTCGGGAGGGGAGCACAGATACGCAGTATTTT
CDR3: CASSFREGSTDTQYF

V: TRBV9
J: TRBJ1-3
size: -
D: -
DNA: TGTGCCAGCAGCTTAGGAGGGACTGGAAACACCATATATTTT
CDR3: CASSLGGTGNTIYF

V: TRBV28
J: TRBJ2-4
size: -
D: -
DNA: TGTGCCAGCATGGGGACCCTAGCCAAAAACATTCAGTACTTC
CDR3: CASMGTLAKNIQYF

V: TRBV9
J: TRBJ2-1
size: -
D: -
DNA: TGTGCCAGCAGCAAGGGCGCCCGTGAAGACAATGAGCAGTTCTTC
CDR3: CASSKGAREDNEQFF

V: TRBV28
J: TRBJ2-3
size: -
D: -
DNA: TGTGCCAGCAGTTCAGAGTTGGATACGCAGTATTTT
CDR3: CASSSELDTQYF

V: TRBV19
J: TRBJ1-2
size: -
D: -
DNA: TGTGCCAGTAGTGCGGCAGGGTGGAATGGCTACACCTTC
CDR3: CASSAAGWNGYTF

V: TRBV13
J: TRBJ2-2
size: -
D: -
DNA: TGTGCCAGCAGCTTAGCCGGGACACAGCACACCGGGGAGCTGTTTTTT
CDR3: CASSLAGTQHTGELFF

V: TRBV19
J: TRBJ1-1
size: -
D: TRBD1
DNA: TGTGCCAGTAGTCCCCGGACAGGGGGCAGGAATACTGAAGCTTTCTTT
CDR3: CASSPRTGGRNTEAFF

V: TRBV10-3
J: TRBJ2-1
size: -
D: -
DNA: TGTGCCATCAGTGAGTCGAGGCCCGGACTCAATGAGCAGTTCTTC
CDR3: CAISESRPGLNEQFF